This entry concerns a single T cell receptor (beta chain). The antigen it recognizes is unknown. One base away there is no much larger clone; base qualities are not given. The sample is drawn from a study of blood T cell repertoires in COVID-19 (TCRdb year 2020). General notes on the study: The collaborator samples originated in the United States, Italy and Spain and spanned the acute and convalescent phases of COVID-19. Where available, HLA class I and class II types were obtained from metadata supplied by the sample provider rather than from assay-based typing. Subjects who had been exposed to COVID-19, were actively infected with it, or had recovered from it provided the deeply sampled blood TCRbeta repertoires that made up the dataset. A de-identified subject ID, COVID-19 status, age in years and sex were almost always included in the sample metadata. Samples came from the ongoing ImmuneRACE study (first 160 participants) plus 1,254 subjects from 6 global collaborators. The prospective study material was composed of cDNA or gDNA derived from T cells, B-cell-depleted T cells, or PBMCs. A freely available public database, intended as a resource for researchers studying the immune response to SARS-CoV-2, is where the repertoires were released. Overall study outcomes, separate from this receptor: The quantity of clinical and demographic metadata differed by source and by participant and was supplied without curation.

Participants in the prospective study were enrolled through a virtual design, were aged about 18 to 100 years, and lived in fewer than 30 United States geographic areas. In the prospective study, cohorts were assigned on the basis of participant-reported clinical history obtained from a screening survey and a study questionnaire. Recovered participants in ImmuneRACE Cohort 3 were defined as having two consecutive negative NP/OP PCR tests, clearance from a healthcare professional, or resolution of symptoms. Each participant in the prospective study had whole blood, serum and a nasopharyngeal or oropharyngeal swab collected by mobile phlebotomists. Prospective study participants could optionally give additional blood draws and questionnaires over a roughly 2-month period. Blood samples from the prospective study were shipped frozen or at room temperature prior to DNA extraction. CDR3 length: 13 amino acids, cysteine to phenylalanine. Only the CDR3 region is kept as DNA, spanning 39 bases read in frame from base 1. The trim is 4 bases for V and 6 bases for J, with a gap of 12 bases between the germline ends. In the germline V gene, CDR1 corresponds to SGHTA and CDR2 to FQGTGA.

TCRbeta CDR3 regions were amplified from genomic DNA by means of the immunoSEQ Assay, a bias-controlled multiplex PCR. In the source study's methods: The number of nucleated cells in each sample was estimated from the amplification of reference gene primers within the assay. To quantify the absolute abundance of each unique TCRbeta CDR3 rearrangement, sequence reads were collapsed and filtered. For each sample, productive Simpson clonality was calculated as the square root of Simpson's diversity index over productive rearrangements. TCRdb took this table from immuneACCESS and kept in-frame rearrangements with V and J called. Such tables lack part of the clones; where checked against another copy, unresolved V genes explain under half of the gap, and the rest is unexplained. The D gene and trimming were derived from the DNA, and the V and J assignments and clone size from that table. The sample table lists about 240,000 clones, about 89% of them with a count of one. The leading ten clones occupy more than 3.5% of the sample.

The sequence was collected from a woman aged 25 to 45 who had recovered from COVID-19. Material: PBMCs or T cells enriched from blood (not recorded which). The rearrangement combines TRBV7-3 with TRBJ1-2; the D gene is perhaps TRBD1, from 5 matching bases. The CDR3 region: CASSSFTGDGYTF. Read as DNA, the sequence is TGTGCCAGCAGCTCTTTTACAGGAGATGGCTACACCTTC.